Reported below is one T cell receptor (beta chain). Its antigen is still unknown. Base qualities are not at hand, and no much larger clone is one base apart. The data derive from a study of beta chain features in type 1 diabetes (dated by TCRdb to the late 2010s). Background for the entire study: Mean age, gender distribution, total cell number and subset yield were not different between patients and healthy donors. Naive and central memory subsets were obtained from all 30 or so donors, but regulatory and stem cell-like memory subsets were isolated from only 8 patients and roughly eight healthy donors. The study compared TCRB repertoires of sorted circulating CD4+ T cell subsets between recently diagnosed type 1 diabetes patients and matched healthy donors. A total of 107,917,701 sorted cells were examined across all samples, and RNA yield correlated strongly with the number of cells per subset.

The entire amount of isolated RNA was reverse transcribed using the High Capacity cDNA Reverse Transcription Kit, so the sequenced TCRB transcripts were expressed ones. Deep immunoSEQ sequencing was performed on naive, central memory and regulatory T cell samples, with an average of around 3.5 million total reads per sample. After sorted cells were lysed in RLT buffer, RNA was extracted with DNase-treated RNeasy Micro or Mini kits, with the choice depending on cell number. To prevent cross-contamination, every cell subset was processed on its own, while patient and healthy donor samples were processed together. The immunoSEQ multiplex PCR was used to amplify TCRB sequences from cDNA, generating 87-bp fragments that spanned the CDR3 region. Sequencing of the amplicons was done on the Illumina HiSeq platform. The authors processed their data as follows. Synthetic template baselines were used to correct PCR bias computationally, reads within Hamming distance 2 were collapsed together, and singletons that could not be merged were discarded. Reads were aligned against IMGT to assign V, D and J genes, CDR3 length and insertions or deletions at six rearrangement sites. Clonotype counts were normalized to sorted cell number within each subset before computing true diversity and Gini coefficients with the tcR R package. The overlap coefficient, calculated on TCRB nucleotide sequences, was used to measure repertoire sharing. Held by TCRdb, this immuneACCESS table contains in-frame sequences only and omits some clones. Under half of the omission traces to an unresolved V gene where checked; the cause of the rest is unknown. V and J calls and clone size follow that table, whereas D and trimming were derived from the DNA. Here the sample has hundreds of thousands of clones; 12% to 15% occur a single time. The ten largest clones capture 6.7% of the sample.

Overall study results and their limits: Patients with type 1 diabetes made fewer insertions and deleted more nucleotides at VDJ recombination sites, implying thymic rearrangement abnormalities. Because cDNA rather than genomic DNA was sequenced, highly expressing activated cells could have been over-represented, although no difference in activation and CD3 levels was found between groups. Type 1 diabetes patients showed a moderate but significant shortening of TCRB CDR3 length in all four CD4+ subsets. Naive, central memory and regulatory TCRB repertoires appeared to be more alike among patients than among healthy donors. Shorter templates might have been favored by PCR, but patient and control samples were amplified and corrected together, so both groups would have been affected equally by any skew. Because small numbers of individuals were included in the HLA sub-analyses, any influence of HLA type on TCRB rearrangement was left unresolved.

From each donor, a single peripheral blood sample of about 116 mL on average was drawn into heparinised tubes. Naive, central memory, regulatory and stem cell-like memory CD4+ T cells were sorted on a BD FACSAria II using a panel including CD45RO, CCR7, CD25, CD127, CD95 and CD27. Every sorted population had a purity above 95%. PBMCs were separated immediately by Lymphoprep density gradient centrifugation and were stained directly, without being cultured. So that batch effects would be minimized, each experiment stained and sorted samples in pairs, pairing one healthy donor with one patient. CDR1 and CDR2, looked up from the germline V gene, are LGHNT and FRNRAP. The CDR3 has 16 amino acids, counting the end cysteine and phenylalanine. Of all the DNA, just the CDR3 is kept, 48 bases in frame from base 1. Deletion took 6 bases off V and 0 bases off J, with a span of 12 bases between the germline ends.

Material for sequencing was central memory CD4+ T cells from blood. This receptor was taken from a man aged 25 to 40 in good health. In this chain, TRBV12-5 is recombined with TRBJ2-6; TRBD1 is a weak D gene call, 6 bases matching. In nucleotide form, the sequence is TGTGCTAGTGGGCGAGGACAGAGCTCTGGGGCCAACGTCCTGACTTTC. Translation gives CASGRGQSSGANVLTF.